The source of this T cell receptor beta chain is a study of shared clonotypes between healthy human individuals (dated by TCRdb to the early 2020s). Notes on the research overall: A few men and a couple of women, aged 18 to 49 years, made up the cohort. To estimate repertoire size and how much clonotypes are shared between individuals, the study performed deep sequencing of blood TCR repertoires from five healthy adults. Leukapheresis yielded between about 0.85 and 10 billion PBMCs per donor. Libraries were prepared and TCR repertoires were sequenced by different laboratories using diverse techniques, in order to increase sequencing depth and limit assay-specific biases. Broader findings and caveats from the paper: Because the study included a small number of donors, the genetic and exposure-history diversity represented was limited. Based on pairwise subsampling, the degree of clonotype sharing among donors was expected to be affected by sequencing depth. Sampling was restricted to blood, and TCR repertoires in tissues likely differ from the TCR repertoires found in blood.

The CDR3, cysteine through phenylalanine, is 18 amino acids long. The only DNA kept is the CDR3, 54 bases in frame from the first base. V is trimmed back by 0 bases and J by 4 bases, and the junction contains 11 bases that no gene match accounts for. For CDR1 and CDR2, the germline V gene lists SGHRS and YFSETQ. Donors were healthy HIV-negative adults with no recently reported acute infections or vaccinations. Every donor was a Caucasian adult living in Nashville, Tennessee, USA. For unsorted samples, about 85 million PBMCs were counted and genomic DNA was extracted with the QIAamp DNA Blood Mini kit. Blood was collected by leukapheresis, and PBMCs were isolated by Ficoll-Histopaque density gradient centrifugation and then cryopreserved in liquid nitrogen vapor phase. Comment on this clone: The specificity of this receptor is unknown. No quality values exist for individual bases; no much larger clone is one base distant.

TCR CDR3 regions were amplified from genomic DNA by multiplex PCR using the deep immunoSEQ assay. For each cell subset, the extracted genomic DNA was distributed evenly across all wells of several immunoSEQ 96-well plates, and each plate served as one replicate. Each replicate PCR for unsorted PBMC received 250 to 300 ng genomic DNA, equal to 30,000 to 35,000 T cell genomes. Unsorted PBMC genomic DNA was sequenced across ten immunoSEQ deep assay plates. Purified libraries were quantified with a Qubit 3.0 fluorometer, sized on a Bioanalyzer 2100, and re-quantified with the KAPA Library Quantification kit. Each immunoSEQ 96-well plate was sequenced on its own single-read 150-cycle Illumina NextSeq 550 flow cell. The source study handled its data this way. Because the immunoSEQ output included only junctional sequences and no quality scores, the filtering could not be the same as the filtering used for full-length reads. Sequences were annotated with PyIR, a Python wrapper for IgBLAST v1.9, and V/J genes and CDR3 were assigned using IMGT germline references. Reads with weak V/J assignments (E-value above 1e-6), missing CDR3, stop codons, out-of-frame junctions, or ambiguous translated residues were removed. V3J clonotypes were defined as sequences sharing the same inferred V gene, J gene, and CDR3 amino acid sequence. Percentage overlap between repertoires was computed as shared unique clonotypes divided by the size of the smaller repertoire. Richness of each repertoire was evaluated using RTK rarefaction, the Chao1 estimator, and Recon v2.1 estimates of unobserved clonotypes. As stored in TCRdb, this immuneACCESS dataset retains in-frame rearrangements with V and J assigned. A fraction of the clones does not appear; measured against another copy, unresolved V genes explain less than half of the discrepancy, and the remainder lacks a known reason. That table supplies the V and J calls and clone size; D and trimming were determined from the DNA. Within this sample are roughly 500,000 clones, with 70% to 80% of them counted one time only. Jointly, the top ten make up over 10% of the sample.

The sequencing sample was made of PBMCs. In this chain, TRBV5-1 is recombined with TRBJ2-2, and 8 junction bases match TRBD2. This receptor was obtained from a woman in her thirties or forties in good health. Some clones in this sample may be carry-over from other donors' samples. The CDR3 protein is CASSLGGLVFAGTGELFF. The DNA sequence follows: TGCGCCAGCAGCTTGGGGGGACTAGTGTTCGCGGGCACCGGGGAGCTGTTTTTT. Where the CDR3 stops, the reference TRBV5-1 and TRBJ2-2 genes take over; the full variable domain is KAGVTQTPRYLIKTRGQQVTLSCSPISGHRSVSWYQQTPGQGLQFLFEYFSETQRNKGNFPGRFSGRQFSNSRSEMNVSTLELGDSALYLCASSLGGLVFAGTGELFFGEGSRLTVL.